This TCR beta chain originates from a study of CD8 T cells in Susac syndrome. Study summary: Patients with Susac syndrome who were sequenced included roughly 6 with active disease and fewer than 10 in remission.

In the case of this clonotype: Its matching antigen is unknown.

Sequencing of TCR beta drew on CD8+ and CD4+ T cells from blood. Regarding the study as a whole: The study found that Susac CD8+ clonal expansion peaked in TEMRA cells and active patients.

An input of about 0.5 to 1 ug of RNA was subjected to reverse transcription using random hexamers. The CDR3 of TCR beta was amplified by immunoSEQ multiplex PCR across 54 Vbeta and 13 Jbeta. In TCRdb, the immunoSEQ multiplex PCR reads were re-called with MiXCR into one record per CDR3 protein. The sample has under 70,000 distinct CDR3 sequences; approximately 95% are singletons. The sequencing input was CD8+ T cells from PBMCs. The TCR originated in a human donor with Susac syndrome.

The CDR3 here is CASSLRQGGPLHF. DNA of the CDR3: TGTGCCAGCAGTTTACGGCAGGGTGGACCCCTCCACTTT. The chain links TRBV12-3 or TRBV12-4 to TRBJ1-6; a possible D gene is TRBD1 (5 bases). V lost 2 bases, J lost 12 bases, and 11 bases lay in between. The CDR3 has 13 amino acids.